Shown below are 20 T cell receptor beta chains from a single sample sequenced in a study of cytomegalovirus exposure and HLA in healthy donors (dated by TCRdb to 2016 to 2017). Library preparation used the immunoSEQ multiplex PCR assay. A mixture of 60 forward primers for TCR Vbeta segments and 13 reverse primers for TCR Jbeta segments was used in the multiplex PCR. The source is immuneACCESS, and TCRdb retained only in-frame sequences with V and J called. Part of the clones is not carried over; for the studies checked, unresolved V genes explain less than half of this, and the remainder is unexplained. Here the sample has about 140,000 clones; 77% occur a single time. Around 1.5% of the sample comes from the top ten. Material: PBMCs. Receptor source: a female donor in good health and CMV-seronegative.

This clone has just a few counts. This chain uses TRBV6-1 with TRBJ2-7; possibly TRBD2 for D (6 bases). The germline CDR1 and CDR2 sequences are MNHNS and SASEGT. The V end was cut by 6 bases, the J end by 2 bases, with 8 bases between. The CDR3 runs 12 residues. DNA of the CDR3: TGTGCCAGCAGGACGGGAGCCTACGAGCAGTACTTC. Translated, it gives CASRTGAYEQYF.

This rearrangement joins TRBV29-1 to TRBJ1-4, with unresolved D. The CDR3 totals 12 residues. Trimming pared 4 bases from V and 7 bases from J, leaving 10 bases between. Per the germline V gene, CDR1 is SQVTM and CDR2 is ANQGSEA. CDR3 DNA: TGCAGCGTTGCGGGGTGGGGTGAAAAACTGTTTTTT. Translating gives CSVAGWGEKLFF.

This clone showed up just a few times. The chain couples TRBV2 to TRBJ1-3; 9 nucleotides line up with TRBD1. Germline CDR1 is SNHLY and CDR2 is FYNNEI. The CDR3 contains 15 residues. Germline trimming cut 5 bases from V and 4 bases from J; bases unmatched to any gene: 6. CDR3 bases: TGTGCCAGCAGTAAAGACAGGGGGGCAGGAAACACCATATATTTT. The encoded protein is CASSKDRGAGNTIYF.

The chain has TRBV5-4 and TRBJ1-2; no firm D call. Trimming took off 0 bases at V and 4 bases at J, with 4 bases between the two ends. This CDR3 region has 12 residues. Looked up from germline, CDR1 is SGHNT and CDR2 is YYREEE (reference sequence). As DNA, the CDR3 is TGTGCCAGCAGCTTGGTCGGCTATGGCTACACCTTC. It specifies CASSLVGYGYTF. Looking up the rest from reference TRBV5-4 and TRBJ1-2 gives the full variable domain: ETGVTQSPTHLIKTRGQQVTLRCSSQSGHNTVSWYQQALGQGPQFIFQYYREEENGRGNFPPRFSGLQFPNYSSELNVNALELDDSALYLCASSLVGYGYTFGSGTRLTVV.

This clone was counted between two and nine times. Here the CDR3 DNA reads TGTGCCAGTAGTATCCCCCAGGGGAGCACTGAAGCTTTCTTT. Protein: CASSIPQGSTEAFF. V gene TRBV19 combines with J gene TRBJ1-1; D perhaps matches TRBD1 (6 bases). The germline CDR1 and CDR2 sequences are LNHDA and SQIVND (reference sequence). V was clipped by 3 bases and J by 4 bases, with 12 bases between them. The CDR3 has 14 residues.

This clone was seen more than once but under ten times. V gene TRBV28 combines with J gene TRBJ1-2, with D possibly matching TRBD1 (5 bases). From germline, CDR1 is MDHEN and CDR2 SYDVKM. V was shortened by 2 bases and J by 6 bases, with 19 bases between the two germline ends. CDR3 length: 16 residues. CDR3: CASSLLGAHGSNGYTF. For the CDR3, the DNA is TGTGCCAGCAGTTTACTCGGGGCGCACGGGAGTAATGGCTACACCTTC.

CDR3 region: CAISESPDRVSEQYF. For the CDR3, the DNA is TGTGCCATCAGTGAGTCGCCGGACAGGGTTAGCGAGCAGTACTTC. V usage is TRBV10-3 and J usage is TRBJ2-7, with 8 bases matching TRBD1. V shed 0 bases and J 6 bases; nucleotides not matched to a gene: 7. There are 15 residues in the CDR3. From germline, CDR1 is ENHRY and CDR2 SYGVKD.

This chain connects TRBV7-6 to TRBJ2-1; 9 positions agree with TRBD2. Germline V lookup: CDR1 SGHVS, CDR2 FNYEAQ. Trimming took 2 bases from V and 4 from J; bases not matched to a gene: 6. This CDR3 is 16 amino acids long. In nucleotides, the CDR3 is TGTGCCAGCAGCTTACTTTCTAGCGGGGTTTACAATGAGCAGTTCTTC. This encodes CASSLLSSGVYNEQFF.

The rearrangement joins TRBV11-3 to TRBJ2-3, with a possible D match to TRBD2 (5 bases). This CDR3 has 17 residues. The V end was cut by 5 bases, the J end by 9 bases, with 27 bases between. Germline V gene sequence: CDR1 SGHNT, CDR2 YENEEA. The CDR3 bases are TGTGCCAGCAGCAACTACTCAAGAACCTCGCTCCGGAGGACGCAGTATTTT. Its translation is CASSNYSRTSLRRTQYF.

V usage is TRBV2 and J usage is TRBJ2-1; 7 bases match TRBD1. This CDR3 is built from 14 residues. Germline assignment: CDR1 SNHLY and CDR2 FYNNEI. The junction had 6 bases not matched to a gene; V was cut back by 6 bases and J by 4 bases. As DNA, the CDR3 is TGTGCCAGCAGATCGGGACAGATTTACAATGAGCAGTTCTTC. Translating it yields CASRSGQIYNEQFF.

This clone appeared a few times. This chain joins TRBV5-6 and TRBJ1-1; D is unclear. The CDR3 loop spans 13 amino acids. Deletions cut 3 bases from V and 11 bases from J, with 17 bases between. Looked up from germline, CDR1 is SGHDT and CDR2 is YYEEEE. DNA for the CDR3: TGTGCCAGCAGCTCCAGACCAGAGACATGGGCTTTCTTT. It encodes CASSSRPETWAFF. Filled out from reference TRBV5-6 and TRBJ1-1, the complete variable domain reads DAGVTQSPTHLIKTRGQQVTLRCSPKSGHDTVSWYQQALGQGPQFIFQYYEEEERQRGNFPDRFSGHQFPNYSSELNVNALLLGDSALYLCASSSRPETWAFFGQGTRLTVV.

V and J are TRBV5-5 and TRBJ1-1; D is unclear. This CDR3 spans 15 amino acids. The ends were cut back, 0 bases at V and 3 bases at J, with 12 bases in the middle. Germline-derived CDR1 and CDR2 are SGHKS and YYEKEE (reference sequence). CDR3 sequence: CASSLGARDYTEAFF. The DNA for the CDR3 is TGTGCCAGCAGCTTGGGAGCTCGAGACTACACTGAAGCTTTCTTT.

The rearrangement links TRBV9 to TRBJ2-2; a possible D gene is TRBD1 (6 bases). In germline, CDR1 is SGDLS, CDR2 YYNGEE. This CDR3 has 15 residues. Deletions cut 0 bases from V and 6 bases from J, with 12 bases between. For the CDR3, the DNA is TGTGCCAGCAGCGTAGGAACAGGGCTAGCCGGGGAGCTGTTTTTT. Amino acids: CASSVGTGLAGELFF. Supplemented by reference TRBV9 and TRBJ2-2, the full variable domain reads DSGVTQTPKHLITATGQRVTLRCSPRSGDLSVYWYQQSLDQGLQFLIQYYNGEERAKGNILERFSAQQFPDLHSELNLSSLELGDSALYFCASSVGTGLAGELFFGEGSRLTVL.

The chain links TRBV7-8 to TRBJ1-6, with D perhaps TRBD1 (5 bases). The germline gives CDR1 SGHVS, CDR2 FQNEAQ. The length of the CDR3 is 16 residues. Trimming took 5 bases from V and 3 from J, leaving 14 bases between them. This CDR3 reads CASSPRQRGYNSPLHF. CDR3 sequence (DNA): TGTGCCAGCAGCCCTAGACAGAGAGGCTATAATTCACCCCTCCACTTT.

This clone was counted between two and nine times. The V gene is TRBV10-3, the J gene TRBJ1-5; 9 nucleotides match TRBD1. CDR3 size: 15 residues. Germline values: CDR1 ENHRY, CDR2 SYGVKD. Trimming took 7 bases from V and 1 from J; bases not matched to a gene: 5. In DNA form, the CDR3 reads TGTGCCATCAACGGACAGGGGTCGAGCAATCAGCCCCAGCATTTT. This gives the protein CAINGQGSSNQPQHF.

On this clone itself: The germline gene is not matched at one end of the junction; a read error may be the cause. The J gene is TRBJ2-1, the V gene TRBV7-6; D possibly corresponds to TRBD1 (5 bases). Germline assignment: CDR1 SGHVS and CDR2 FNYEAQ. The CDR3 runs 14 residues. For the CDR3, the DNA is TGTGCCAGCAGCTTAGCTCAGGGAATCAATGAGCGGTTCTTC. It codes for CASSLAQGINERFF.

This clone was detected once. The genes are TRBV27 and TRBJ1-1; 7 nucleotides line up with TRBD1. The CDR3 has 13 amino acids. Germline CDR1 and CDR2: MNHEY and SMNVEV (reference sequence). V gave up 7 bases and J gave up 4 bases; unmatched junction bases: 6. The CDR3 spells CASKGALSTEAFF. The CDR3 bases are TGTGCCAGCAAGGGGGCTTTGAGCACTGAAGCTTTCTTT.

The rearrangement joins TRBV13 to TRBJ2-1; 8 positions agree with TRBD2. V lost 1 base and J lost 8; bases outside the gene matches: 10. Per the germline V gene, CDR1 is PRHDT and CDR2 is FYEKMQ (reference sequence). The CDR3 runs to 16 residues. CDR3: CASSLELADARDEQFF. CDR3 DNA: TGTGCCAGCAGCTTAGAACTAGCGGACGCCCGGGATGAGCAGTTCTTC.

The chain combines TRBV28 with TRBJ1-5, with 7 nucleotides matching TRBD1. This CDR3 is 18 amino acids long. Germline trimming cut 10 bases from V and 6 bases from J; bases unmatched to any gene: 24. Germline lookup yields CDR1 MDHEN and CDR2 SYDVKM. The CDR3 reads CATRPAGQRGIPVQPQHF. The CDR3 bases are TGTGCCACTAGACCCGCGGGACAGCGTGGGATTCCTGTTCAGCCCCAGCATTTT. The full variable domain, its missing parts supplied by reference TRBV28 and TRBJ1-5, is DVKVTQSSRYLVKRTGEKVFLECVQDMDHENMFWYRQDPGLGLRLIYFSYDVKMKEKGDIPEGYSVSREKKERFSLILESASTNQTSMYLCATRPAGQRGIPVQPQHFGDGTRLSIL.

This clone was counted a few times. The chain has TRBV7-6 and TRBJ2-3; TRBD1 matches at 7 bases. J was trimmed by 5 bases and V by 5 bases; bases with no gene match: 10. This CDR3 is built from 15 residues. Per germline, CDR1 SGHVS and CDR2 FNYEAQ. The CDR3 reads CASSRTGQTIDTQYF. The CDR3 DNA sequence: TGTGCCAGCAGCCGTACGGGACAGACGATAGATACGCAGTATTTT.